This TCR beta chain was retrieved from a study of blood T cell repertoires in COVID-19. Study at large: In each case, the material was cDNA or gDNA derived from T cells, B-cell-depleted T cells, or PBMCs.

Germline lookup yields CDR1 SSHAT and CDR2 FNYEAQ (reference sequence). Trimming removed 0 bases from V and 3 bases from J; junction bases left unmatched: 4. The CDR3 covers 16 residues. Only a few counts were recorded for this clone. Original processing notes: Nucleated cell counts were estimated from reference gene primer amplification. Here immunoSEQ multiplex PCR was the method, and the copy in TCRdb shows in-frame clones only, minus some. V and J calls and clone size come straight from that table; D and trimming were deduced from the DNA. The sample comprises 84,000 or so clones, 75% to 85% of which are singletons, and over 15% rests with the top ten.

This sequence joins TRBV7-7 and TRBJ2-1; 8 bases are shared with TRBD1. What was sequenced was peripheral blood. The sequence came from a woman of 80 years or more with acute or convalescent COVID-19. This chain's CDR3 is CASSLAGTGNYNEQFF. Written as DNA, the CDR3 is TGTGCCAGCAGCTTAGCGGGGACAGGTAACTACAATGAGCAGTTCTTC.